This T cell receptor beta chain is drawn from a study of blood T cell repertoires in COVID-19. Study as a whole: Some COVID-19 samples were acute and others convalescent; all came from the United States, Italy and Spain. The analysed material was cDNA or gDNA that came from T cells, B-cell-depleted T cells, or PBMCs.

V lost 7 bases, J lost 7 bases, and 2 bases stayed unmatched. Germline assignment: CDR1 SQVTM and CDR2 ANQGSEA. The CDR3 sequence is 11 residues long. Study processing details: Amplification from reference gene primers served as the basis for estimated nucleated cell counts. This table comes from immunoSEQ multiplex PCR, and its TCRdb copy is limited to in-frame clones, with some not included. Clone size and the V and J calls come from that table; the DNA yielded D and trimming. The repertoire holds roughly 63,000 clones, with 70% to 80% as singletons. The sequence was obtained from a man older than 75 with acute or convalescent COVID-19. Material: peripheral blood. The J gene is TRBJ2-1, the V gene TRBV29-1; 9 nucleotides align to TRBD1. CDR3 in amino acids: CSAGTGNEQFF. CDR3 DNA sequence: TGCAGCGCTGGGACAGGGAATGAGCAGTTCTTC.